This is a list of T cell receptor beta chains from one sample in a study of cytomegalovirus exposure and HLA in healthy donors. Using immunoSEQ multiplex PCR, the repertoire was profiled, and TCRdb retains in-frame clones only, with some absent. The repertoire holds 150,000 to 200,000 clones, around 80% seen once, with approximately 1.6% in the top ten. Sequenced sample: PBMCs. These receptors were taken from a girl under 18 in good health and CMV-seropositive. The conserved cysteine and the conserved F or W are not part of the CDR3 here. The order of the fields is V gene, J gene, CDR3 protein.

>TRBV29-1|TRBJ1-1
SVSGRTGDTEAF
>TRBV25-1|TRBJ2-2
ASSELRTANTGELF
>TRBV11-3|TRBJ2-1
ASSLDPPAEPQNEQF
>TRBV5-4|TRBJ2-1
ASSSSGGRASYNEQF
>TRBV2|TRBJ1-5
ASRLDRVLSQPQH
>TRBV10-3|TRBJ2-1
AIRTSGRNEQF
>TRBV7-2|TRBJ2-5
ASSGDRAETQY
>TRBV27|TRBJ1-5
ASSPKGQFSLGSYSNQPQH
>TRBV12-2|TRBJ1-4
ASRLGSHEKLF
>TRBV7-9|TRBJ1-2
ASSSFGQGVGYGYT
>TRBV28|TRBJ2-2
ASSLEGGDAGELF
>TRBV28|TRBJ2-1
ASISAGGPENEQF
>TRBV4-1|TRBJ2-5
ASSQVAQGARETQY
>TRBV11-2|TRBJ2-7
ASSVTGTAIYEQY
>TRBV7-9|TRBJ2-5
SSSPSRGYQETQY
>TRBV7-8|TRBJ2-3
ASSSPTGESTDTQY
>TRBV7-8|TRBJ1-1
ASSVDRGRETEAF
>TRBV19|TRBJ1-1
ASRRQGGTEAF
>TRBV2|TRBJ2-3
ASTGQEGSTDTQY
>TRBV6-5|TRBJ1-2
ASKDRENYGYT
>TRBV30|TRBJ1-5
AWSVRPGQGRNQPQH
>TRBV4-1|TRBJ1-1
ASSQPLGPGRREAF
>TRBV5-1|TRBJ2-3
ASSSEPGPGGDTQY
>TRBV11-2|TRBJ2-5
ASSFSTSGSGETQY
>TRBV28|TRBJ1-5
AIRLGLGNQPQH
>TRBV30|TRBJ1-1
AWSGDRVTEAF
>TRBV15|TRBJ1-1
ATSRNRGFTEAF
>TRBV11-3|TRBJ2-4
ASSPGYSYIQY
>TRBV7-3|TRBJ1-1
ASSSTGNQFEAF
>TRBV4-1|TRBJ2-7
ASSQTDRPDLYEQY
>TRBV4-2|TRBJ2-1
ASSPDRAYNEQF
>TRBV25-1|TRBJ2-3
ASSDSTSGGPSTDTQY
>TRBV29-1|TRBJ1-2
SVHPAGGFNYGYT
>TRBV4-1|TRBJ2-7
ASSQEESSYEQY
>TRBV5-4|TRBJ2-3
ASSLERGGRSTDTQY
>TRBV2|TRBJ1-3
ASRQGSGNTIY
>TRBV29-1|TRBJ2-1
SVERGVGGNNEQF
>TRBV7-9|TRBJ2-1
ASSFTAGPNNEQF
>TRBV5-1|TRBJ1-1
ASSLVYRHMNTEAF
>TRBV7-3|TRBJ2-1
ASSRSGSSYNEQF